Below, one T cell receptor beta chain is given with its context. The source of the sample is a study of PD-L1 blockade in urothelial cancer. Method: immunoSEQ multiplex PCR; TCRdb's copy keeps in-frame clones and lacks some. The sample lists 25,000 to 30,000 clones, around nine tenths seen once, with roughly 1.9% in the top ten. Unmatched junction bases numbered 11, after V lost 5 bases and J lost 5 bases. The CDR3 sequence is 16 residues long. Germline V lookup: CDR1 SGHNT, CDR2 YENEEA. The TCR originated in a man between 45 and 60 years old with urothelial cancer. The genes are TRBV11-3 and TRBJ2-2; 7 bases map to TRBD1. Here the sequenced sample was PBMCs, taken around atezolizumab (anti-PD-L1) treatment. The CDR3 protein is CASSKPTGQSTGELFF. The CDR3 DNA follows: TGTGCCAGCAGCAAACCAACGGGACAGAGTACCGGGGAGCTGTTTTTT.